These 16 T cell receptor beta chains share one sample of origin, sequenced in a study of control samples from healthy donors and cancer patients. The table came from immunoSEQ multiplex PCR; TCRdb's copy has only in-frame clones and leaves some out. The data contain about 180,000 clones, roughly nine tenths of them singletons. The sequencing input was blood. The source of these receptors is a man aged 25-45 years in good health.

The chain couples TRBV19 to TRBJ2-7, with 7 bases matching TRBD1. Germline V CDR1 and CDR2: LNHDA, SQIVND (reference sequence). J gave up 0 bases and V 3 bases, and 2 bases lay outside the gene matches. This CDR3 comprises 14 residues. This chain's CDR3 is CASSMGQNSYEQYF. Here the CDR3 DNA reads TGTGCCAGTAGTATGGGACAGAACTCCTACGAGCAGTACTTC.

The chain has TRBV28 and TRBJ2-7; the D is unclear. The CDR3 contains 14 residues. The ends were cut back, 8 bases at V and 0 bases at J, with 14 bases in the middle. The germline CDR1 and CDR2 sequences are MDHEN and SYDVKM. The CDR3 bases are TGTGCCAGCGGTCGGTTTGGGGTCTCCTACGAGCAGTACTTC. Translating gives CASGRFGVSYEQYF. The full variable domain, in which reference TRBV28 and TRBJ2-7 provide the parts outside the CDR3, is DVKVTQSSRYLVKRTGEKVFLECVQDMDHENMFWYRQDPGLGLRLIYFSYDVKMKEKGDIPEGYSVSREKKERFSLILESASTNQTSMYLCASGRFGVSYEQYFGPGTRLTVT.

The rearrangement links TRBV28 to TRBJ1-2; possible D gene TRBD1, 6 bases. Per germline, CDR1 MDHEN and CDR2 SYDVKM. The CDR3 extends over 13 amino acids. V dropped 7 bases and J dropped 4 bases, with 13 bases sitting between them. For the CDR3, the DNA is TGTGCCAGCAAGTCAGGGGCTGGCTATGGCTACACCTTC. Amino acid sequence: CASKSGAGYGYTF.

Written as DNA, the CDR3 is TGTGCCAGCAGTAAGGACAGGGAAGGGCAGCCCCAGCATTTT. Translation: CASSKDREGQPQHF. The chain links TRBV6-2 or TRBV6-3 to TRBJ1-5; 8 positions agree with TRBD1. Looked up from germline, CDR1 is MNHEY and CDR2 is SVGEGT. Unmatched junction bases numbered 7, after V lost 5 bases and J lost 7 bases. The CDR3 runs to 14 residues.

V is TRBV6-1 and J is TRBJ1-4, with D unclear. V lost 8 bases, J lost 8 bases, and 18 bases lay in between. Germline CDR1 is MNHNS and CDR2 is SASEGT. The CDR3 covers 14 residues. As DNA, the CDR3 is TGTGCCAGCTCCCACGGCCTCGGAGGAGAAAAACTGTTTTTT. Residues: CASSHGLGGEKLFF.

The gene calls are TRBV24-1 and TRBJ2-2; no reliable D call. The CDR3 sequence is 14 residues long. The V end was cut by 0 bases, the J end by 6 bases, with 7 bases between. The germline CDR1 and CDR2 sequences are KGHDR and SFDVKD. The CDR3 reads CATSDLRKAGELFF. CDR3 sequence (DNA): TGTGCCACCAGTGATTTGCGGAAGGCCGGGGAGCTGTTTTTT.

The rearrangement uses TRBV11-2 and TRBJ1-1, with D tentatively TRBD1 (5 bases). Trimming stripped 7 bases from V and 0 bases from J, with 12 bases between. This CDR3 spans 14 amino acids. CDR1 SGHAT and CDR2 FQNNGV come from the germline V gene. CDR3 amino acids: CASTPTAMNTEAFF. DNA of the CDR3: TGTGCCAGCACCCCGACAGCGATGAACACTGAAGCTTTCTTT.

The J gene is TRBJ2-5, the V gene TRBV9; 11 nucleotides match TRBD2. Germline lookup yields CDR1 SGDLS and CDR2 YYNGEE. This CDR3 region has 16 residues. V lost 4 bases to trimming and J lost 3 bases; unmatched junction nucleotides: 8. CDR3: CASSLGTSGGEETQYF. CDR3 coding DNA: TGTGCCAGCAGCCTGGGGACTAGCGGAGGGGAAGAGACCCAGTACTTC.

J is TRBJ1-4 and V is TRBV12-3 or TRBV12-4, with D possibly TRBD1 on 6 matching bases. The CDR3 extends over 12 amino acids. V was clipped by 3 bases and J by 8 bases, with 7 bases between them. CDR3 residues: CASSFGTEKLFF. For the CDR3, the DNA is TGTGCCAGCAGTTTTGGGACAGAAAAACTGTTTTTT.

The chain couples TRBV7-9 to TRBJ1-3; TRBD1 aligns across 7 bases. Looked up from germline, CDR1 is SEHNR and CDR2 is FQNEAQ (reference sequence). This CDR3 spans 15 amino acids. V was pared by 2 bases and J by 4 bases, with 5 bases of the junction left unmatched. The CDR3 sequence: CASSLLGQIGNTIYF. The CDR3 bases are TGTGCCAGCAGCTTATTGGGACAGATCGGAAACACCATATATTTT.

The table lists this clone with a count of one. The chain carries TRBV4-3 and TRBJ1-2; D is unclear. Germline lookup yields CDR1 LGHNA and CDR2 YSLEER. V was clipped by 0 bases and J by 6 bases, with 8 bases between them. The length of the CDR3 is 13 residues. The CDR3 is CASSQESTHGYTF. CDR3 bases: TGCGCCAGCAGCCAAGAAAGCACCCATGGCTACACCTTC.

The chain recombines TRBV4-3 with TRBJ2-7; the D call may be TRBD1 or TRBD2 (6 bases each). The CDR3 runs 14 residues. The germline V gene encodes CDR1 LGHNA and CDR2 YSLEER. The V gene lost 1 base and the J gene lost 7 bases, with 14 bases spanning the gap. DNA for the CDR3: TGCGCCAGCAGCCAAGGTGGGGGGCCGGGGGAGCAGTACTTC. Translated: CASSQGGGPGEQYF.

The chain carries TRBV4-3 and TRBJ2-1; 7 nucleotides agree with TRBD1. Germline trimming cut 0 bases from V and 6 bases from J; bases unmatched to any gene: 5. The V gene's germline CDR1 is LGHNA and CDR2 YSLEER. The CDR3 consists of 15 residues. The CDR3 sequence: CASSQEGGRGNEQFF. The CDR3 DNA reads TGCGCCAGCAGCCAAGAAGGGGGCAGGGGCAATGAGCAGTTCTTC.

The V and J genes are TRBV7-8 and TRBJ2-2, with D perhaps matching TRBD2 (5 bases). V was clipped by 1 base and J by 11 bases, with 17 bases between them. This CDR3 comprises 15 residues. Germline V gene lookup returns CDR1 SGHVS and CDR2 FQNEAQ. CDR3 amino acids: CASSLDVLATGELFF. The CDR3 region has the DNA TGTGCCAGCAGCTTAGATGTCCTAGCCACTGGTGAGCTGTTTTTT.

In its sample, this clone was seen once. The genes are TRBV4-1 and TRBJ2-7; D is possibly TRBD1 or TRBD2 (5 bases each). The CDR3 contains 15 residues. V lost 0 bases and J lost 3, with 12 bases in between. CDR1 MGHRA and CDR2 YSYEKL come from the germline V gene. CDR3 nucleotide sequence: TGCGCCAGCAGCCAAGACGGGACGGTCTACTACGAGCAGTACTTC. It translates to CASSQDGTVYYEQYF.

Only a few counts were recorded for this clone. This chain joins TRBV5-4 and TRBJ2-7; D gene unclear. V was clipped by 4 bases and J by 3 bases, with 14 bases between them. The CDR3 has 14 amino acids. Germline CDR1 SGHNT, CDR2 YYREEE (reference sequence). CDR3: CASSRKDGNYEQYF. CDR3 coding DNA: TGTGCCAGCAGCCGGAAGGACGGTAACTACGAGCAGTACTTC.